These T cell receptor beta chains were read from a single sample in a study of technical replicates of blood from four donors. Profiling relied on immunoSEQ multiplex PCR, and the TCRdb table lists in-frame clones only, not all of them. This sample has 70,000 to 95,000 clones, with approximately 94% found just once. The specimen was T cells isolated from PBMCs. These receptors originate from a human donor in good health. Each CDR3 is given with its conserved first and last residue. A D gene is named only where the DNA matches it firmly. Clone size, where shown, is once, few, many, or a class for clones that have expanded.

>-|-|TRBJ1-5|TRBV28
CASSLGLNNQPQHF
TGTGCCAGCAGTTTAGGACTGAACAATCAGCCCCAGCATTTT
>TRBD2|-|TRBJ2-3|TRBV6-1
CASSDKRGWTDTQYF
TGTGCCAGCAGTGACAAGCGGGGGTGGACAGATACGCAGTATTTT
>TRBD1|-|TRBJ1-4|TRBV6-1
CASSGKDRAVEKLFF
TGTGCCAGCAGCGGCAAGGACAGGGCGGTTGAAAAACTGTTTTTT
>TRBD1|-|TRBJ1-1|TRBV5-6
CASSRRQGWSTEAFF
TGTGCCAGCAGCCGAAGACAGGGTTGGTCCACTGAAGCTTTCTTT
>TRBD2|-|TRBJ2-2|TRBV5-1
CASSSLTSGGNTGELFF
TGCGCCAGCAGCTCCTTAACTAGCGGAGGTAACACCGGGGAGCTGTTTTTT
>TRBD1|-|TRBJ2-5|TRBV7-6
CASSSRGHETQYF
TGTGCCAGCAGCTCCAGGGGGCACGAGACCCAGTACTTC
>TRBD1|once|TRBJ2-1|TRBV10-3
CAISESDRGRLRSEQFF
TGTGCCATCAGTGAGTCCGACAGGGGGCGCCTCCGTAGTGAGCAGTTCTTC
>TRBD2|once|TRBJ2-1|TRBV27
CASSIGTSGTYNEQFF
TGTGCCAGCAGTATCGGGACTAGCGGGACCTACAATGAGCAGTTCTTC
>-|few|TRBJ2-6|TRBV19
CASSIGTGIQYSPGANVLTF
TGTGCCAGTAGTATAGGAACAGGGATCCAATATAGCCCTGGGGCCAACGTCCTGACTTTC
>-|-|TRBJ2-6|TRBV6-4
CASSDLPPGARFTGANVLTF
TGTGCCAGCAGTGACTTGCCCCCGGGTGCCCGCTTCACTGGGGCCAACGTCCTGACTTTC
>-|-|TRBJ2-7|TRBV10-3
CAIRDTLYEQYF
TGTGCCATCCGGGACACGCTCTACGAGCAGTACTTC
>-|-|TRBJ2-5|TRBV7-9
CASSREETQYF
TGTGCCAGCAGCCGGGAAGAGACCCAGTACTTC
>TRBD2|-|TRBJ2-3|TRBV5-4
CASSWGTSGRTGQDTQYF
TGTGCCAGCAGCTGGGGGACTAGCGGGAGGACGGGGCAGGATACGCAGTATTTT
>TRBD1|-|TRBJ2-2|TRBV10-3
CASGTGNTGELFF
TGTGCCTCTGGGACAGGTAACACCGGGGAGCTGTTTTTT
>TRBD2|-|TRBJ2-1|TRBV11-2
CASSLDPAGTYNEQFF
TGTGCCAGCAGCTTAGATCCAGCGGGAACTTACAATGAGCAGTTCTTC
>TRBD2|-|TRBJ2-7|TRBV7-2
CASSPGTSGRAPYF
TGTGCCAGCAGCCCTGGGACTAGCGGGAGAGCCCCGTACTTC
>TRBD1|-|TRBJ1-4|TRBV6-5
CASKGEQGTREKLFF
TGTGCCAGCAAGGGCGAACAGGGGACTCGGGAAAAACTGTTTTTT
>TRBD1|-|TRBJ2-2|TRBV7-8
CASSIVTGPTTGELFF
TGTGCCAGCAGCATTGTGACAGGGCCTACCACCGGGGAGCTGTTTTTT
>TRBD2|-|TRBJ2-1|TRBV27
CASSFGGRAGNEQFF
TGTGCCAGCAGTTTCGGCGGGAGAGCCGGCAATGAGCAGTTCTTC
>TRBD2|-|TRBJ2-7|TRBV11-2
CASSLDTSEAYEQYF
TGTGCCAGCAGCTTAGATACTAGCGAAGCCTACGAGCAGTACTTC
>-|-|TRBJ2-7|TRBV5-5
CASSLEATLYYEQYF
TGTGCCAGCAGCTTGGAAGCTACCCTATACTACGAGCAGTACTTC
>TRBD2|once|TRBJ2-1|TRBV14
CASRPGTSGYNEQFF
TGTGCCAGCAGACCCGGGACTAGCGGGTACAATGAGCAGTTCTTC
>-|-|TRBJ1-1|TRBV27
CASSLAGAMNTEAFF
TGTGCCAGCAGTTTAGCAGGGGCGATGAACACTGAAGCTTTCTTT
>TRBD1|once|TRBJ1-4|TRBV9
CASSVTGTGVEKLFF
TGTGCCAGCAGCGTCACCGGGACAGGGGTTGAAAAACTGTTTTTT
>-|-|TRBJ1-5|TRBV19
CASSSRGTGQPQHF
TGTGCCAGTAGTTCACGAGGCACTGGTCAGCCCCAGCATTTT
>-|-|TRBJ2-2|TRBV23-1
CASSQSILYTGELFF
TGCGCCAGCAGTCAATCGATCCTATACACCGGGGAGCTGTTTTTT
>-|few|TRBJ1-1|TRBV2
CASSLQGGTEAFF
TGTGCCAGCAGTCTACAGGGTGGGACTGAAGCTTTCTTT
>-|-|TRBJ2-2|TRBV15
CATSRDSTGELFF
TGTGCCACCAGCAGAGATTCAACCGGGGAGCTGTTTTTT
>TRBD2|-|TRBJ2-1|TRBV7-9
CASSFRLAGDYNEQFF
TGTGCCAGCAGCTTTAGACTAGCGGGGGATTACAATGAGCAGTTCTTC
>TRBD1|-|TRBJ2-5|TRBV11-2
CASSYLTGQQETQYF
TGTGCCAGCAGCTACTTAACGGGACAGCAAGAGACCCAGTACTTC
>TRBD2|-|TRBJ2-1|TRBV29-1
CSAEGLAGGPGGQFF
TGCAGCGCCGAGGGGTTAGCGGGAGGGCCCGGGGGGCAGTTCTTC